A single T cell receptor (beta chain) is shown here with its context. The antigen it recognizes is unknown. Base qualities are not recorded, but no much larger clone differs from it by a single base. Receptors were amplified or captured by the immunoSEQ multiplex PCR assay. Following the manufacturer's protocol, the hsTCRB Kit was used to amplify rearranged TCR beta chain sequences. TCRB libraries were sequenced on an Illumina MiSeq. Per the source publication's procedure: The kit vendor's proprietary platform handled demultiplexing, trimming and gene mapping. The clones in this table, taken by TCRdb from immuneACCESS, are in-frame only. Not every clone is retained; where verified, under half of the shortfall comes from an unresolved V gene, and the cause of the rest is unknown. V, J and clone size were drawn from that table, and D and trimming were deduced from the DNA. This sample lists more than 50,000 clones; approximately 86% were detected once. Together, the top ten hold 2.5% to 3.5% of the sample.

CDR1 and CDR2 (KGHSH, LQKENI) derive from the germline V gene. V is clipped by 5 bases and J by 2 bases, and the sequence between their germline boundaries is 9 bases long. The CDR3, from cysteine to phenylalanine, totals 13 residues. Only the CDR3 part of the read is kept: 39 bases, read in frame from the first base. This sample is part of a study of a mutant IDH1 vaccine in newly diagnosed glioma (dated by TCRdb to the early 2020s). Regarding the study in general: Of the 30 to 35 treated patients, around 62% were male and approximately 40% were female, and a mean age of roughly 40 years was recorded. Peripheral blood was collected at six visits: V03 (baseline), V05, V07, V10, V12 and V13. Prior to enrollment, patients had been given standard therapy consisting of radiotherapy alone, temozolomide alone, or radiochemotherapy with temozolomide, with the combination given to most patients. For exploratory analyses, fewer than 30 treated patients had longitudinal TCRB deep sequencing done wherever samples were available. What the study reported, not specific to this receptor: PBMC samples for TCRB deep sequencing were selected based on availability. Across multiple MHC alleles, vaccine-induced immune responses were seen in 93.3% of patients. The authors noted that analyses of patient blood samples could not be reproduced because of sample limitations. Pseudoprogression appeared unrelated to alterations in the top peripheral T cell clonotypes detected by TCRB sequencing.

The sample's time point label is to be understood as: baseline, week 1 (first vaccination visit). Reading the label with the study, this specimen's treatment or condition is: pre-vaccination baseline after standard-of-care therapy. All donors had newly diagnosed IDH1-mutant astrocytomas of WHO grade 3 or 4 that showed loss of nuclear ATRX. The samples were drawn from NOA16, a multicentre, single-arm, open-label phase I trial in Germany that tested a mutant IDH1 peptide vaccine in humans for the first time. For immunogenicity testing, the blood drawn at visit V03 was used as the baseline sample. The DNeasy Blood and Tissue Kit was used to extract genomic DNA from EDTA blood for TCRB sequencing.

The chain employs TRBV18 and TRBJ1-1; TRBD1 is a weak D gene call, 5 bases matching. The starting material was PBMCs, obtained from a glioma patient treated with radiotherapy, temozolomide or both. The sequence was obtained from a man in his thirties or forties with glioma. The nucleotide sequence is given as TGTGCCAGCTCAAAGGGACCTAACACTGAAGCTTTCTTT. Its protein product is CASSKGPNTEAFF.